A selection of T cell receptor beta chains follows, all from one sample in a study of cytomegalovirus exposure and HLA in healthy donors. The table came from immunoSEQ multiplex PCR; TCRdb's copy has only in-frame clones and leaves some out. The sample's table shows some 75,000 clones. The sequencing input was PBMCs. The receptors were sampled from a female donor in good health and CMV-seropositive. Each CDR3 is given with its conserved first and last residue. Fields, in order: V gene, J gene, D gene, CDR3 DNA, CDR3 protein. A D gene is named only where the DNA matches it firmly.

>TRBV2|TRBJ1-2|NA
TGTGCCAGCAGTGAGGGAGGGAATGGCTACACCTTC
CASSEGGNGYTF
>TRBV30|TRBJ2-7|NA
TGTGCCTGGAGTGTACGGAGGTCCTACGAGCAGTACTTC
CAWSVRRSYEQYF
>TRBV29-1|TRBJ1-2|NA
TGCAGCGTTACGGGGTTCTTCTATGGCTACACCTTC
CSVTGFFYGYTF
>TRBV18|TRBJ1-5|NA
TGTGCCAGCTCACTGGAGCGAATGGGGCTATCCAATCGCCCCCAGCATTTT
CASSLERMGLSNRPQHF
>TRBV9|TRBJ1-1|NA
TGTGCCAGCAGCTCAGGACACTTGAACACTGAAGCTTTCTTT
CASSSGHLNTEAFF
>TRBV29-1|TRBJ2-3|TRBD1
TGCAGCGTAGGTACCGGGACAGGGGGCGCGTATACGCAGTATTTT
CSVGTGTGGAYTQYF
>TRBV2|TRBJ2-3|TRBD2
TGTGCCAGCAGACTAGCGGCGGATACGCAGTATTTT
CASRLAADTQYF
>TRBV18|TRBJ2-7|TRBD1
TGTGCCAGCTCAGCCCGCGGGGGACAGGGCACCTACGAGCAGTACTTC
CASSARGGQGTYEQYF
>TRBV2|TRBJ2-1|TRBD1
TGTGCCAGCGTTCGGACAGGGGATCCACCATACGAGCAGTTCTTC
CASVRTGDPPYEQFF
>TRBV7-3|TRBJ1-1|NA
TGTGCCAGCAGCCAACTAACAGGTGTCTGGGTCAGGGACACTGAAGCTTTCTTT
CASSQLTGVWVRDTEAFF
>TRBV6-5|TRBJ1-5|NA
TGTGCCAGCAGTTACGCCAGTTCCAATCAGCCCCAGCATTTT
CASSYASSNQPQHF
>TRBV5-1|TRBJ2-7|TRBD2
TGCGCCAGCAACCGGGTAGCGGGAGGGCGGTACGAGCAGTACTTC
CASNRVAGGRYEQYF
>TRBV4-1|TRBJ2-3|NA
TGCGCCAGCAGCCCCAATGGGGGGGGCCAGGCAGATACGCAGTATTTT
CASSPNGGGQADTQYF
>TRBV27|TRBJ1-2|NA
TGTGCCAGCAGTTTATTGGCCTCCCAATCTAACTATGGCTACACCTTC
CASSLLASQSNYGYTF
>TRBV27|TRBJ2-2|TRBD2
TGTGCCAGCAGTGGAACTAGCGGGAGAATCGGGGAGCTGTTTTTT
CASSGTSGRIGELFF
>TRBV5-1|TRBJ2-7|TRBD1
TGCGCCAGCAGCTTGCGGGACAGGTACGAGCAGTACTTC
CASSLRDRYEQYF
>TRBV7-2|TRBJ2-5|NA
TGTGCCAGCACCAGTGGGGGCCGGGGCCAAGAGACCCAGTACTTC
CASTSGGRGQETQYF
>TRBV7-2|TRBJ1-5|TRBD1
TGTGCCAGCACCAGGGGGCAAAGTCAGCCCCAGCATTTT
CASTRGQSQPQHF
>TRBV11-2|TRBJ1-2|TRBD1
TGTGCCAGCAGCTTAGGCCGGACAGGGGGGAATGGCTACACCTTC
CASSLGRTGGNGYTF
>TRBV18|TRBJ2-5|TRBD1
TGTGCCAGCTCACCGCATACAGGGGAACAAGAGACCCAGTACTTC
CASSPHTGEQETQYF
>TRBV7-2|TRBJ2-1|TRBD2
TGTGCCAGCAGCTCGTATAGCGGGGGGACCCACAATGAGCAGTTCTTC
CASSSYSGGTHNEQFF
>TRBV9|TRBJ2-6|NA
TGTGCCAGCAGCCCCCGGGCTGCCGCGGGCTCTGGGGCCAACGTCCTGACTTTC
CASSPRAAAGSGANVLTF
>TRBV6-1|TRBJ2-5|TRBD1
TGTGCCAGCAGTGGGCAAACCGGGACAGGAGAAGAGACCCAGTACTTC
CASSGQTGTGEETQYF
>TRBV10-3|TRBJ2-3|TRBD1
TGTGCCCAGGCCAGCGGACAGGGATTAGATACGCAGTATTTT
CAQASGQGLDTQYF
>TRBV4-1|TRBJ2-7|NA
TGCGCCAGCAGCCAAGAGAGTTGGGGGGACGAGCAGTACTTC
CASSQESWGDEQYF
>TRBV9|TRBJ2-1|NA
TGTGCCAGCAGCTTAGACTGGGGGGGGGCTTACAATGAGCAGTTCTTC
CASSLDWGGAYNEQFF
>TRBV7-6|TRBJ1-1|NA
TGTGCCAGCAGCTATAATATGAACACTGAAGCTTTCTTT
CASSYNMNTEAFF
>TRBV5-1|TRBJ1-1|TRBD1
TGCGCCAGCAGCTACAACACAGGGGGGATCACTGAAGCTTTCTTT
CASSYNTGGITEAFF
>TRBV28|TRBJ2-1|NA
TGTGCCAGTCAAAGCGGAAGCTCCTACAATGAGCAGTTCTTC
CASQSGSSYNEQFF
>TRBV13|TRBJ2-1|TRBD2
TGTGCCAGCAGCCTATATACACGGACTAGAGGGAGAGCGGGAGTCAGTGAGCAGTTCTTC
CASSLYTRTRGRAGVSEQFF
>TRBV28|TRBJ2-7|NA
TGTGCCAGCAGTTCCCTTTTCGAGCAGTACTTC
CASSSLFEQYF
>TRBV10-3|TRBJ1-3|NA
TGTGCCATCAGTGAGCCAGGGACTCGCTCTGGAAACACCATATATTTT
CAISEPGTRSGNTIYF
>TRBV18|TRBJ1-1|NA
TGTGCCAGCTCACTGGGGGGGGACACTGAAGCTTTCTTT
CASSLGGDTEAFF
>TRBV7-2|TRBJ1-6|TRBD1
TGTGCCAGCAGGGCCGGGACAGGGGTGAGGAATTCACCCCTCCACTTT
CASRAGTGVRNSPLHF
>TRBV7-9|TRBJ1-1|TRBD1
TGTGCCAGCAGCTCCGGGACAGGGGATTTCGAAGCTTTCTTT
CASSSGTGDFEAFF
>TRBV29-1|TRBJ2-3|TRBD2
TGCAGCGTTGGTAAGGTAACTAGCGTGGTTACAGATACGCAGTATTTT
CSVGKVTSVVTDTQYF
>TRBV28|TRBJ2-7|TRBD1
TGTGCCAGCAGTTTCACGGACAGGGACAACTACGAGCAGTACTTC
CASSFTDRDNYEQYF
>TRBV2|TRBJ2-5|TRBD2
TGTGCCAGCAACCGCGGGAGGGGAGGGCAAGAGACCCAGTACTTC
CASNRGRGGQETQYF
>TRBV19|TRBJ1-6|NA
TGTGCCAGTAGCTTACAGGGAAACTCACCCCTCCACTTT
CASSLQGNSPLHF
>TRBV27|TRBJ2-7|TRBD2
TGTGCCAGCAGGACCGGGACTAGCGGGCCCTACGAGCAGTACTTC
CASRTGTSGPYEQYF
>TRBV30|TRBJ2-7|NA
TGTGCCTGGACCCAGGGCACCTACGAGCAGTACTTC
CAWTQGTYEQYF
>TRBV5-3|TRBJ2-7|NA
TGTGCCAGAGAAGGGCATCGGGGACTTGGAGCCTACGAGCAGTACTTC
CAREGHRGLGAYEQYF
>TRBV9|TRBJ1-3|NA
TGTGCCAGCAGCGTCGAGCCCCTTAGACAGCGTGGAAACACCATATATTTT
CASSVEPLRQRGNTIYF
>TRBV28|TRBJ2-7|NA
TGTGCCAGCAGTTCCCACAGGGCCGCTAAGGAGCAGTACTTC
CASSSHRAAKEQYF
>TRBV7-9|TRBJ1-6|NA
TGTGCCAGCACCACTGCCGCGGCGGGTAATTCACCCCTCCACTTT
CASTTAAAGNSPLHF
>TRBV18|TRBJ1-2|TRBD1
TGTGCCAGCTCAGGGAGGACAGGGATCCTTGATGGCTACACCTTC
CASSGRTGILDGYTF
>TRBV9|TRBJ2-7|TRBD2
TGTGCCAGCAGCGTCCCGGCTAGCGGGGGGGAGCAGTACTTC
CASSVPASGGEQYF
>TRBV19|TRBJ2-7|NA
TGTGCCAGTAGGGCTGGCGGAGAGCAGTACTTC
CASRAGGEQYF
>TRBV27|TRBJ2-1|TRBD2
TGTGCCAGCAGTTTAAGCCTAGCGGGTATAAATGAGCAGTTCTTC
CASSLSLAGINEQFF
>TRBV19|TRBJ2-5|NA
TGTGCCAGTAGTATATTGGACAGCGGGACCCAGTACTTC
CASSILDSGTQYF
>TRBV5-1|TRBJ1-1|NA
TGCGCCAGCAGCTTGGACGTCAGGGAGGCTGAAGCTTTCTTT
CASSLDVREAEAFF
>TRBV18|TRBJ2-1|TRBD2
TGTGCCAGCTCACCACAAAGCGGGAATCCGCTCTACAATGAGCAGTTCTTC
CASSPQSGNPLYNEQFF
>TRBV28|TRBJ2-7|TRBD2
TGTGCCAGCAGTCGAGGGTTAGCGGGGGCCTACGAGCAGTACTTC
CASSRGLAGAYEQYF
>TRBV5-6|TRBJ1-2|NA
TGTGCCAGTACAGGAGTATTTAACTATGGCTACACCTTC
CASTGVFNYGYTF
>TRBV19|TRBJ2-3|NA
TGTGCCAGTAGTATGGGGGGATTTGGACACTGGGGCTTCGATACGCAGTATTTT
CASSMGGFGHWGFDTQYF
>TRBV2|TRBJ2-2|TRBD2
TGTGCCAGCAGCGGACTAGCGGGAGCGAACACCGGGGAGCTGTTTTTT
CASSGLAGANTGELFF
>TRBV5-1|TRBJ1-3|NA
TGCGCCAGCAGCCCTGACAGCTCTGGAAACACCATATATTTT
CASSPDSSGNTIYF